Listed below are T cell receptor beta chains from one sample, sequenced in a study of T cell responses to AZD1222 COVID-19 vaccine. Profiling relied on immunoSEQ multiplex PCR, and the TCRdb table lists in-frame clones only, not all of them. Of 200,000 or so clones in the sample, around 87% were seen once. The sequencing here drew on peripheral blood, taken on day 0 of MenACWY control vaccination. These receptors all come from an adult in good health. CDR3s include the opening cysteine and the closing phenylalanine or tryptophan. D genes are given only for firm matches. Clone size appears in some rows only: once, few, many, or a class for an expanded clone.

D: -; V: TRBV7-9; J: TRBJ2-2; size: once; CDR3: CAAGGDITFTGELFF; DNA: TGTGCCGCCGGAGGGGACATCACATTCACCGGGGAGCTGTTTTTT
D: -; V: TRBV21-1; J: TRBJ2-1; size: -; CDR3: CASRRVGASYNEQFF; DNA: TGTGCCAGTCGTCGCGTCGGGGCATCCTACAATGAGCAGTTCTTC
D: TRBD1; V: TRBV6-5; J: TRBJ1-1; size: -; CDR3: CASSYQGGGTTEAFF; DNA: TGTGCCAGCAGTTACCAGGGGGGGGGTACGACTGAAGCTTTCTTT
D: -; V: TRBV5-4; J: TRBJ1-2; size: -; CDR3: CASRGGGANYGYTF; DNA: TGTGCCAGCAGAGGGGGGGGCGCTAACTATGGCTACACCTTC
D: TRBD2; V: TRBV6-2/TRBV6-3; J: TRBJ2-1; size: -; CDR3: CASSFPRLAGGPNNEQFF; DNA: TGTGCCAGCAGTTTCCCCAGGCTAGCGGGGGGGCCGAACAATGAGCAGTTCTTC
D: TRBD1; V: TRBV27; J: TRBJ2-7; size: -; CDR3: CASSLSGQGTYEQYF; DNA: TGTGCCAGCAGTTTATCGGGACAGGGGACCTACGAGCAGTACTTC
D: -; V: TRBV6-1; J: TRBJ2-3; size: -; CDR3: CASSEALGTDTQYF; DNA: TGTGCCAGCAGTGAAGCGCTGGGCACAGATACGCAGTATTTT
D: TRBD2; V: TRBV25-1; J: TRBJ2-1; size: once; CDR3: CASSDGLAGGFGEQFF; DNA: TGTGCCAGCAGTGACGGACTAGCGGGAGGGTTTGGTGAGCAGTTCTTC
D: -; V: TRBV6-1; J: TRBJ2-7; size: -; CDR3: CASSDPRKPGAYEQYF; DNA: TGTGCCAGCAGTGACCCGAGGAAGCCGGGGGCCTACGAGCAGTACTTC
D: TRBD1; V: TRBV9; J: TRBJ2-2; size: -; CDR3: CASSGRDRVTTGELFF; DNA: TGTGCCAGCAGCGGCCGGGACAGGGTAACCACCGGGGAGCTGTTTTTT
D: TRBD2; V: TRBV27; J: TRBJ2-7; size: few; CDR3: CASSLTLAGKQYF; DNA: TGTGCCAGCAGTTTAACTCTAGCGGGGAAGCAGTACTTC
D: -; V: TRBV11-3; J: TRBJ2-1; size: -; CDR3: CASSLGIGSYNEQFF; DNA: TGTGCCAGCAGCTTAGGTATAGGGTCCTACAATGAGCAGTTCTTC
D: TRBD1; V: TRBV15; J: TRBJ1-5; size: -; CDR3: CATSSVTGGFNQPQHF; DNA: TGTGCCACCAGCAGCGTGACAGGGGGTTTCAATCAGCCCCAGCATTTT
D: TRBD1; V: TRBV7-6; J: TRBJ2-1; size: once; CDR3: CASSFTGGSYNEQFF; DNA: TGTGCCAGCAGCTTCACAGGGGGATCCTACAATGAGCAGTTCTTC
D: -; V: TRBV25-1; J: TRBJ2-2; size: -; CDR3: CASSGQLKYGELFF; DNA: TGTGCCAGCAGTGGACAGCTTAAATACGGGGAGCTGTTTTTT
D: -; V: TRBV15; J: TRBJ1-6; size: -; CDR3: CATSREAGENSPLHF; DNA: TGTGCCACCAGCAGAGAGGCAGGGGAAAATTCACCCCTCCACTTT
D: -; V: TRBV28; J: TRBJ1-2; size: -; CDR3: CASSPHRINYGYTF; DNA: TGTGCCAGCAGTCCCCACAGGATTAACTATGGCTACACCTTC
D: -; V: TRBV5-1; J: TRBJ2-1; size: -; CDR3: CASSLHLGGYNEQFF; DNA: TGCGCCAGCAGCTTGCACTTGGGCGGTTACAATGAGCAGTTCTTC